This T cell receptor beta chain was found in a study of PD-1 blockade in classical Hodgkin lymphoma. Study context: Each patient was given nivolumab 3 mg/kg through a vein every 2 weeks.

V lost 0 bases and J 5 bases, leaving 13 bases between the germline ends. CDR1 MGHRA and CDR2 YSYEKL come from the germline V gene. The length of the CDR3 is 15 residues. Details on this clone: Its cognate antigen is unknown.

This table comes from immunoSEQ multiplex PCR, and its TCRdb copy is limited to in-frame clones, with some not included. The sample has tens of thousands of clones; 89% are singletons. Study conclusions and caveats: Complete responders started with a diversity level that resembled newly diagnosed patients at baseline.

Every patient had relapsed following autologous stem cell transplantation, and cohorts differed in brentuximab vedotin exposure. The rearrangement joins TRBV4-1 to TRBJ1-2; tentatively, D is TRBD1 (5 bases). This receptor was taken from a human donor with classical Hodgkin lymphoma. Sequenced here: peripheral blood mononuclear cells (PBMCs), sampled at baseline. CDR3: CASSQDPLKGYGYTF. CDR3 in DNA: TGCGCCAGCAGCCAAGATCCCCTCAAGGGGTATGGCTACACCTTC.